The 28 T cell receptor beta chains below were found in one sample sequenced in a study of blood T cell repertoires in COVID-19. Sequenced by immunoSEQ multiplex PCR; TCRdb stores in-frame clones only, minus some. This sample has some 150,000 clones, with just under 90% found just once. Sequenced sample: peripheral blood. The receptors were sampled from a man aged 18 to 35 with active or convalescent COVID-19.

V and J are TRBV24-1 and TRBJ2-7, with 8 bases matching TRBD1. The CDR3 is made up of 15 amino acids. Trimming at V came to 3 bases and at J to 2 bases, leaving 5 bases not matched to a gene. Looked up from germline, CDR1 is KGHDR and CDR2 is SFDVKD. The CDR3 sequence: CATSDPTGATYEQYF. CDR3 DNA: TGTGCCACCAGTGATCCGACAGGGGCGACCTACGAGCAGTACTTC.

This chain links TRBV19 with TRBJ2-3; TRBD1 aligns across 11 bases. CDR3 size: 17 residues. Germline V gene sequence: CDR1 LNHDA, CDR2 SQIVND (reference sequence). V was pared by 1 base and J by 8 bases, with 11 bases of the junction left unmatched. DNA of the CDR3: TGTGCCAGTAGTATAGTTCCCGGGACAGGGGGATTTGTTACGCAGTATTTT. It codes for CASSIVPGTGGFVTQYF.

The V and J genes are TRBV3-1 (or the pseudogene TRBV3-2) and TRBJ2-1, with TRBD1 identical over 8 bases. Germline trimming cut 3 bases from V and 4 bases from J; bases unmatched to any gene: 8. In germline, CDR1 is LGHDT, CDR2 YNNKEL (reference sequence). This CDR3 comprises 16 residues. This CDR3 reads CASSQVDRGTYNEQFF. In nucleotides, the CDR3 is TGTGCCAGCAGCCAGGTTGACAGGGGAACTTACAATGAGCAGTTCTTC.

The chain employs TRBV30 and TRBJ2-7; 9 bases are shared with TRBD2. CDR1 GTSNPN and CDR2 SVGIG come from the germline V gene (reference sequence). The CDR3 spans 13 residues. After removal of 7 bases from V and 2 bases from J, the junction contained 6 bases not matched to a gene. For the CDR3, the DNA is TGTGCCTCTGCTAGCGGGGCTACCTACGAGCAGTACTTC. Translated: CASASGATYEQYF.

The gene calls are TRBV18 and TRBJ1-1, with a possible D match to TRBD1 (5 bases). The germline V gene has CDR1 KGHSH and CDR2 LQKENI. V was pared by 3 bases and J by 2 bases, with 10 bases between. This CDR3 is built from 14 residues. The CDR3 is CASSPTVSNTEAFF. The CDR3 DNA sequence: TGTGCCAGCTCACCGACAGTGTCAAACACTGAAGCTTTCTTT.

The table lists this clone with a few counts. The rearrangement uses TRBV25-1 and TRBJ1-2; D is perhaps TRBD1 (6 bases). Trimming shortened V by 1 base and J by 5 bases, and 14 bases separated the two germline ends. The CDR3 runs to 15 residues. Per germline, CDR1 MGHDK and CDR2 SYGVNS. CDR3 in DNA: TGTGCCAGCAGTGAATCGCCTAGAAGGGGGTATGGCTACACCTTC. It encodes CASSESPRRGYGYTF.

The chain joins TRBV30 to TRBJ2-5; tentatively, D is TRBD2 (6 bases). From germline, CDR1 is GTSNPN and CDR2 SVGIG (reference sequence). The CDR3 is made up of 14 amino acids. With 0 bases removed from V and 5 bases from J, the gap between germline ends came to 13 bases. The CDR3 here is CAWSVFSGRETQYF. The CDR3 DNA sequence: TGTGCCTGGAGTGTTTTTAGCGGAAGGGAGACCCAGTACTTC. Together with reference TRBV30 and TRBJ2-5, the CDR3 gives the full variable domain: SQTIHQWPATLVQPVGSPLSLECTVEGTSNPNLYWYRQAAGRGLQLLFYSVGIGQISSEVPQNLSASRPQDRQFILSSKKLLLSDSGFYLCAWSVFSGRETQYFGPGTRLLVL.

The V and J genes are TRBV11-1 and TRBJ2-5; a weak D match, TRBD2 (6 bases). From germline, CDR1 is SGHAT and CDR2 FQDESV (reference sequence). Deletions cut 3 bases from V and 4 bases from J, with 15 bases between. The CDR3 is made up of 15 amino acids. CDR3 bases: TGTGCCAGCAGCTTCACTAGCTTCGCCCCAGAGACCCAGTACTTC. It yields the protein CASSFTSFAPETQYF.

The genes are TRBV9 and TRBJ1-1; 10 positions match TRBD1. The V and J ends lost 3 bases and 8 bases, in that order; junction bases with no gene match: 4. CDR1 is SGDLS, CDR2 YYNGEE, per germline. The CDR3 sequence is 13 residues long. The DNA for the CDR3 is TGTGCCAGCAGCGCCGGGACAGGGGACGAAGCTTTCTTT. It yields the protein CASSAGTGDEAFF.

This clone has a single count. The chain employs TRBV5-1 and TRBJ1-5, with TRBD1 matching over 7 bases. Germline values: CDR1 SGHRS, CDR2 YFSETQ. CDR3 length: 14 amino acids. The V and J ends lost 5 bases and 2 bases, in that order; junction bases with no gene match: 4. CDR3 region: CASRSGTGNQPQHF. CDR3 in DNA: TGCGCCAGCAGGTCCGGGACAGGCAATCAGCCCCAGCATTTT.

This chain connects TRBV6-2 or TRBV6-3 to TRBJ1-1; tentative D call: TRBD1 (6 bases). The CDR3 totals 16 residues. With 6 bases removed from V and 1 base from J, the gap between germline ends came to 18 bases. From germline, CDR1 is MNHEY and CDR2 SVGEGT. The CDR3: CASSPRPGTKNTEAFF. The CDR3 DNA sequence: TGTGCCAGCAGCCCTCGCCCCGGGACAAAGAACACTGAAGCTTTCTTT.

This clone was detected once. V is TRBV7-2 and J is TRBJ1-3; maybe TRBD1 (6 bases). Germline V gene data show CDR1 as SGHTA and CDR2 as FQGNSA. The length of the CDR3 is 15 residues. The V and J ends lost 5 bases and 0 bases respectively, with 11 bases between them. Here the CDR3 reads CASSPQGSSGNTIYF. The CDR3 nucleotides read TGTGCCAGCAGCCCACAGGGTTCCTCTGGAAACACCATATATTTT.

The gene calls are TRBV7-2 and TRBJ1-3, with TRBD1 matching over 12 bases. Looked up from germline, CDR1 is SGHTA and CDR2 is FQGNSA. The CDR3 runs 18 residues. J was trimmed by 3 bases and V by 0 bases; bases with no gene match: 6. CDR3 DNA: TGTGCCAGCAGCTTAGCCGGGACAGGGGGCCGGAGTGGAAACACCATATATTTT. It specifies CASSLAGTGGRSGNTIYF. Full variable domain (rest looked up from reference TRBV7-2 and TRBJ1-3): GAGVSQSPSNKVTEKGKDVELRCDPISGHTALYWYRQSLGQGLEFLIYFQGNSAPDKSGLPSDRFSAERTGGSVSTLTIQRTQQEDSAVYLCASSLAGTGGRSGNTIYFGEGSWLTVV.

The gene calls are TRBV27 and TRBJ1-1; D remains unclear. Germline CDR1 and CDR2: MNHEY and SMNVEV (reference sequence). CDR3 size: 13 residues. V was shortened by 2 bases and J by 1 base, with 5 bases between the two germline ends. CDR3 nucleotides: TGTGCCAGCAGTTTACTCGGGAACACTGAAGCTTTCTTT. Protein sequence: CASSLLGNTEAFF.

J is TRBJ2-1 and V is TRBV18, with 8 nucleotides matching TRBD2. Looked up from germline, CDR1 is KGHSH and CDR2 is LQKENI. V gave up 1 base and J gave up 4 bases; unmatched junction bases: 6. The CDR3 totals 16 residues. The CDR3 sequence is CASSPLGGGSYNEQFF. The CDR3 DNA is TGTGCCAGCTCACCACTAGGCGGGGGGTCGTACAATGAGCAGTTCTTC.

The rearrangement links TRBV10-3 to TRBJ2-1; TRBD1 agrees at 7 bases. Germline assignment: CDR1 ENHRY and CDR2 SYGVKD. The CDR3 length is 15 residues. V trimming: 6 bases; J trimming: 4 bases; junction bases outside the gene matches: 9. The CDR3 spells CAISSGTALYNEQFF. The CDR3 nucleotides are TGTGCCATCAGCTCCGGGACAGCGCTTTACAATGAGCAGTTCTTC.

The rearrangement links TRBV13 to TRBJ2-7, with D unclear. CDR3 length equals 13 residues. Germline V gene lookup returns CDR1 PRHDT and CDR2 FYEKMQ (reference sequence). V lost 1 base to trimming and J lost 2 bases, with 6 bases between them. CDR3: CASSLDRTYEQYF. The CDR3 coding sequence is TGTGCCAGCAGCTTAGACAGAACCTACGAGCAGTACTTC.

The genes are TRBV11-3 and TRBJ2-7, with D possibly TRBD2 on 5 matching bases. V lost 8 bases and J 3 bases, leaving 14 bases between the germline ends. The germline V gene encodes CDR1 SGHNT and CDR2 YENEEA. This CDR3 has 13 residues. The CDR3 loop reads CASADGGYYEQYF. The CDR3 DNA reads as TGTGCCAGCGCAGACGGAGGATACTACGAGCAGTACTTC. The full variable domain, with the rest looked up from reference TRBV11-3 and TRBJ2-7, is EAGVVQSPRYKIIEKKQPVAFWCNPISGHNTLYWYLQNLGQGPELLIRYENEEAVDDSQLPKDRFSAERLKGVDSTLKIQPAELGDSAVYLCASADGGYYEQYFGPGTRLTVT.

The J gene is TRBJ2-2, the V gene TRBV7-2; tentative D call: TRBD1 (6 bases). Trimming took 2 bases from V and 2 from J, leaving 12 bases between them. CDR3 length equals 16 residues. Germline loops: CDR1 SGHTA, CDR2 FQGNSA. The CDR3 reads CASSLTDRLNTGELFF. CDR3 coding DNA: TGTGCCAGCAGCTTAACGGACAGACTCAACACCGGGGAGCTGTTTTTT.

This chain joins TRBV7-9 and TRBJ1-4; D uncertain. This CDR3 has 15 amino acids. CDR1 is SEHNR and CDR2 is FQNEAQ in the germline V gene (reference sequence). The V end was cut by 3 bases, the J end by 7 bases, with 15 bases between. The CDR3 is CASSFSMGLSEKLFF. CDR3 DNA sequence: TGTGCCAGCAGCTTTTCGATGGGCCTTAGTGAAAAACTGTTTTTT.

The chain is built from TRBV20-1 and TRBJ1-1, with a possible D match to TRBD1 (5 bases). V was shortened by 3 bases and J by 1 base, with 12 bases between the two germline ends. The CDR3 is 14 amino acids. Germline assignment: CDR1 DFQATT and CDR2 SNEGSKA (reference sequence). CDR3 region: CSASGGQGNTEAFF. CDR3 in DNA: TGCAGTGCTAGTGGGGGTCAGGGGAACACTGAAGCTTTCTTT.

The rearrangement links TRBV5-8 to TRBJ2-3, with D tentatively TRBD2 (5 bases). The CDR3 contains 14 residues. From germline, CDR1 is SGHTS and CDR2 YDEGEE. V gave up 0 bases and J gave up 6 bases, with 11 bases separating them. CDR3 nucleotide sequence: TGTGCCAGCAGCTTGGGGTCTAGCCTCGATACGCAGTATTTT. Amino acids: CASSLGSSLDTQYF.

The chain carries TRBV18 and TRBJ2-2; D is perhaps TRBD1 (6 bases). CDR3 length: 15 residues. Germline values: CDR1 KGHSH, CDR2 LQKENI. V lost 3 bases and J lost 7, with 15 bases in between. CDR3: CASSPRQAEGGELFF. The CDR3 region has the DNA TGTGCCAGCTCACCCCGACAGGCAGAGGGCGGGGAGCTGTTTTTT.

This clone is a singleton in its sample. CDR3 bases: TGTGCCAGCAGTCGACAGGGGGCGAGGGAAAAACTGTTTTTT. It yields the protein CASSRQGAREKLFF. The rearrangement links TRBV6-5 to TRBJ1-4; 10 positions match TRBD1. With 5 bases clipped from V and 8 bases from J, the junction kept 5 bases outside the gene matches. Per the germline V gene, CDR1 is MNHEY and CDR2 is SVGAGI. The CDR3 covers 14 residues.

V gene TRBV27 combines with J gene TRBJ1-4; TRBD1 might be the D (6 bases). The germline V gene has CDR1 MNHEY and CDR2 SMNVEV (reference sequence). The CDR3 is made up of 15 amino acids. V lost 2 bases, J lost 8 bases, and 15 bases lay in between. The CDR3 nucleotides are TGTGCCAGCAGTTTAGTCCACAGGGCTGGAGAAAAACTGTTTTTT. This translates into CASSLVHRAGEKLFF.

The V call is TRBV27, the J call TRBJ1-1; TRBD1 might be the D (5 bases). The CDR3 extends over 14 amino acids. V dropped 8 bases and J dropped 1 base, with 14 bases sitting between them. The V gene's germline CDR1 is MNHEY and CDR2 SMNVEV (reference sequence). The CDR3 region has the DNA TGTGCCAGCGCTACAGGAAGAAAGAACACTGAAGCTTTCTTT. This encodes CASATGRKNTEAFF.

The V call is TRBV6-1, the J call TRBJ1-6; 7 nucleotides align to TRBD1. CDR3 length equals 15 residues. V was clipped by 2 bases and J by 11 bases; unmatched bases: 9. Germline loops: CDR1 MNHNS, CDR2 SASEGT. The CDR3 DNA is TGTGCCAGCAGTGAATGGGGACAGCTCGAAACACCCCTCCACTTT. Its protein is CASSEWGQLETPLHF.

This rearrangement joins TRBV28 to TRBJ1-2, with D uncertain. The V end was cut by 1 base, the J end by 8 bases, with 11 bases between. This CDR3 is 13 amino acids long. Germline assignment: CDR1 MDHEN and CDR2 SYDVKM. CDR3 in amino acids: CASSLSKREGYTF. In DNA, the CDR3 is TGTGCCAGCAGTTTATCAAAAAGAGAGGGCTACACCTTC.